These 11 T cell receptor beta chains came from one sample sequenced in a study of blood T cell repertoires in COVID-19. Profiled with immunoSEQ multiplex PCR; TCRdb holds only in-frame clones, not every one. The sample yields 150,000 to 180,000 clones, 70% to 90% seen once. Material: peripheral blood. The receptor source for this set is an older woman with COVID-19, enrolled during active disease.

The V call is TRBV7-3, the J call TRBJ2-2; D perhaps matches TRBD1 (5 bases). Looked up from germline, CDR1 is SGHTA and CDR2 is FQGTGA. The CDR3 totals 13 residues. The V and J ends lost 5 bases and 5 bases respectively, with 9 bases between them. The CDR3 DNA sequence: TGTGCCAGCAGCGAGCAGGGAACCGGGGAGCTGTTTTTT. Protein sequence: CASSEQGTGELFF.

This rearrangement joins TRBV14 to TRBJ1-4; 9 bases map to TRBD1. CDR3 length equals 16 residues. The germline gives CDR1 SGHDN, CDR2 FVKESK. J lost 8 bases, V lost 4 bases, and 11 bases had no gene match. CDR3 sequence: CASSPGGTGRGEKLFF. In nucleotides, the CDR3 is TGTGCCAGCAGCCCAGGGGGGACAGGGCGAGGAGAAAAACTGTTTTTT.

The chain has TRBV13 and TRBJ1-6; a possible D gene is TRBD1 (5 bases). V was trimmed by 6 bases and J by 5 bases, leaving 17 bases between them. This CDR3 has 16 amino acids. Germline V gives CDR1 PRHDT, CDR2 FYEKMQ (reference sequence). This CDR3 reads CASRPSWGADNSPLHF. CDR3 nucleotide sequence: TGTGCCAGCAGACCATCATGGGGCGCGGATAATTCACCCCTCCACTTT. Using reference TRBV13 and TRBJ1-6 for the parts outside the CDR3, the full variable domain is AAGVIQSPRHLIKEKRETATLKCYPIPRHDTVYWYQQGPGQDPQFLISFYEKMQSDKGSIPDRFSAQQFSDYHSELNMSSLELGDSALYFCASRPSWGADNSPLHFGNGTRLTVT.

The chain links TRBV6-5 to TRBJ1-5; no clear D. This CDR3 comprises 15 residues. The V gene lost 7 bases and the J gene lost 0 bases, with 13 bases spanning the gap. Per the germline V gene, CDR1 is MNHEY and CDR2 is SVGAGI. The CDR3 protein is CASKERGFSNQPQHF. The CDR3, as DNA: TGTGCCAGCAAGGAAAGAGGTTTTAGCAATCAGCCCCAGCATTTT.

The chain employs TRBV2 and TRBJ2-7, with 7 bases fitting TRBD2. The trim removed 6 bases at V and 3 bases at J, leaving 2 bases unmatched. Germline V lookup: CDR1 SNHLY, CDR2 FYNNEI. This CDR3 spans 12 amino acids. The CDR3 DNA is TGTGCCAGCAGGCGGGAGCTCTACGAGCAGTACTTC. It encodes CASRRELYEQYF.

This clone occurred once. The rearrangement uses TRBV7-7 and TRBJ2-5, with no clear D. The CDR3 contains 14 residues. Trimming took 5 bases from V and 0 from J, leaving 10 bases between them. From germline, CDR1 is SSHAT and CDR2 FNYEAQ (reference sequence). In DNA form, the CDR3 reads TGTGCCAGCAGCCGAAGACAAAACCAAGAGACCCAGTACTTC. It yields the protein CASSRRQNQETQYF.

The chain links TRBV15 to TRBJ2-3, with a weak D call TRBD1 (6 bases). The CDR3 consists of 16 residues. Germline V gene data show CDR1 as LNHNV and CDR2 as YYDKDF (reference sequence). The V gene lost 1 base and the J gene lost 1 base, with 12 bases spanning the gap. The CDR3 loop is CATSRVKPGGTDTQYF. The DNA for the CDR3 is TGTGCCACCAGCAGAGTAAAACCAGGGGGCACAGATACGCAGTATTTT.

CDR3 sequence reads: CASRDRGGTDTQYF. In DNA, the CDR3 is TGTGCCAGTAGGGACAGGGGAGGGACAGATACGCAGTATTTT. The chain couples TRBV19 to TRBJ2-3; 9 bases are shared with TRBD1. The ends lost 6 bases at V and 3 bases at J; junction bases unmatched: 4. CDR3 size: 14 residues. The germline V gene has CDR1 LNHDA and CDR2 SQIVND (reference sequence).

This chain uses TRBV11-3 with TRBJ2-5, with D possibly TRBD2 on 6 matching bases. The germline V gene encodes CDR1 SGHNT and CDR2 YENEEA. The CDR3 is made up of 16 amino acids. V was trimmed by 2 bases and J by 2 bases, leaving 15 bases between them. This CDR3 is CASSLSLVGTQETQYF. CDR3 DNA: TGTGCCAGCAGCTTAAGCCTTGTCGGGACTCAAGAGACCCAGTACTTC.

V is TRBV5-1 and J is TRBJ1-2, with 9 bases matching TRBD1. V lost 0 bases to trimming and J lost 3 bases; unmatched junction nucleotides: 6. The V gene's germline CDR1 is SGHRS and CDR2 YFSETQ. The CDR3 runs to 16 residues. For the CDR3, the DNA is TGCGCCAGCAGCTTGGGCGCACAGGGGGCCGACTATGGCTACACCTTC. Its protein is CASSLGAQGADYGYTF.

The chain has TRBV5-1 and TRBJ2-5; perhaps TRBD2 as D (6 bases). Germline lookup yields CDR1 SGHRS and CDR2 YFSETQ. Trimming took 0 bases from V and 1 from J, leaving 7 bases between them. The CDR3 has 14 amino acids. DNA for the CDR3: TGCGCCAGCAGCTTGGGCGGGGCCCAAGAGACCCAGTACTTC. Its protein product is CASSLGGAQETQYF.